A single sample gave rise to the 10 T cell receptor beta chains below, sequenced in a study of spatial heterogeneity in lung cancer. TCRdb analysed the 5' RACE reads with MiXCR anew, one entry per CDR3 protein. The repertoire holds approximately 1,200 distinct CDR3 sequences, with about 28% as singletons. Stated time point: blood at routine non-recurrence follow-up after resection. This specimen consisted of PBMCs, obtained at follow-up. The receptors were gathered from a male donor with early-stage non-small cell lung cancer.

This chain connects TRBV5-1 to TRBJ2-2; D might be TRBD1 or TRBD2, each matching 6 bases. CDR1 SGHRS and CDR2 YFSETQ come from the germline V gene. The CDR3 length is 11 residues. The V end lost 7 bases, the J end lost 9 bases, and 10 bases lay between the germline ends. The CDR3 DNA reads as TGCGCCAGCTTCGGGGGCCGGGAGCTGTTTTTT. Amino acid sequence: CASFGGRELFF.

In its sample, this clonotype is medium-sized. The chain uses TRBV11-2 and TRBJ2-1; TRBD2 matches 7 bases. CDR1 SGHAT and CDR2 FQNNGV come from the germline V gene. The J segment lost 2 bases and the V segment lost 3 bases, leaving 7 bases of the junction unmatched. The CDR3 extends over 16 amino acids. CDR3 nucleotide sequence: TGTGCCAGCAGCTTTCGGGGGGTATATCCCTACAATGAGCAGTTCTTC. Protein: CASSFRGVYPYNEQFF.

This clonotype is deemed large. V usage is TRBV7-6 and J usage is TRBJ2-1, with 10 bases aligning to TRBD2. The CDR3 is 16 amino acids. Germline CDR1 is SGHVS and CDR2 is FNYEAQ. J lost 8 bases, V lost 1 base, and 8 bases had no gene match. The CDR3 is CASSLEPSSGSDEQFF. CDR3 nucleotides: TGTGCCAGCAGCTTAGAGCCCTCTAGCGGGAGCGATGAGCAGTTCTTC. Together with reference TRBV7-6 and TRBJ2-1, the CDR3 gives the full variable domain: GAGVSQSPRYKVTKRGQDVALRCDPISGHVSLYWYRQALGQGPEFLTYFNYEAQQDKSGLPNDRFSAERPEGSISTLTIQRTEQRDSAMYRCASSLEPSSGSDEQFFGPGTRLTVL.

This sequence joins TRBV7-8 and TRBJ2-5; 15 nucleotides line up with TRBD2. CDR3 length: 19 residues. The trim removed 1 base at V and 2 bases at J, leaving 8 bases unmatched. Germline V lookup: CDR1 SGHVS, CDR2 FQNEAQ. The CDR3 DNA sequence: TGTGCCAGCAGCTTAGGGGTCGGGACTAGCGGGAGGACGCAAGAGACCCAGTACTTC. Protein product: CASSLGVGTSGRTQETQYF. Full variable domain (missing parts from reference TRBV7-8 and TRBJ2-5): GAGVSQSPRYKVAKRGQDVALRCDPISGHVSLFWYQQALGQGPEFLTYFQNEAQLDKSGLPSDRFFAERPEGSVSTLKIQRTQQEDSAVYLCASSLGVGTSGRTQETQYFGPGTRLLVL.

This clonotype is large. The J gene is TRBJ2-5, the V gene TRBV24-1; tentative D call: TRBD1 (5 bases). The germline V gene has CDR1 KGHDR and CDR2 SFDVKD. The length of the CDR3 is 15 residues. The germline V and J ends were trimmed by 4 bases and 4 bases, with 15 bases remaining between them. The CDR3 DNA reads TGTGCCACCAGTGACCGATCAGGGTTCGGAGAGACCCAGTACTTC. Amino acid sequence: CATSDRSGFGETQYF.

In this sample, this clonotype is large. CDR3 nucleotide sequence: TGTGCCAGCAGCTTAGTACCATACCAAGAGACCCAGTACTTC. Its translation: CASSLVPYQETQYF. The V call is TRBV7-9, the J call TRBJ2-5; D ambiguous. Per germline, CDR1 SEHNR and CDR2 FQNEAQ (reference sequence). This CDR3 comprises 14 residues. V dropped 1 base and J dropped 0 bases, with 6 bases sitting between them. The entire variable domain, with the rest obtained from reference TRBV7-9 and TRBJ2-5, is as follows: DTGVSQNPRHKITKRGQNVTFRCDPISEHNRLYWYRQTLGQGPEFLTYFQNEAQLEKSRLLSDRFSAERPKGSFSTLEIQRTEQGDSAMYLCASSLVPYQETQYFGPGTRLLVL.

This clonotype is judged large (0.1 to 1%). This chain's CDR3 is CASSPSGGVSGSSYNEQFF. CDR3 coding DNA: TGCGCCAGCAGCCCGAGTGGAGGGGTAAGCGGCAGCTCCTACAATGAGCAGTTCTTC. The chain is built from TRBV4-1 and TRBJ2-1; a possible D gene is TRBD2 (6 bases). Germline values: CDR1 MGHRA, CDR2 YSYEKL. CDR3 size: 19 residues. V gave up 4 bases and J gave up 0 bases, with 22 bases separating them.

By frequency in the sample, this clonotype is large. The rearrangement uses TRBV7-6 and TRBJ2-5, with 10 bases lining up with TRBD1. Per the germline V gene, CDR1 is SGHVS and CDR2 is FNYEAQ. V gave up 5 bases and J gave up 5 bases; unmatched junction bases: 8. The CDR3 has 15 amino acids. Here the CDR3 DNA reads TGTGCCAGCAGCCCGGGGACAGGGGAGAAGGAGACCCAGTACTTC. Translated, it gives CASSPGTGEKETQYF.

The J gene is TRBJ2-7, the V gene TRBV30; 7 bases line up with TRBD1. The CDR3 is 15 amino acids. V trimming: 0 bases; J trimming: 7 bases; junction bases outside the gene matches: 12. CDR1 is GTSNPN and CDR2 is SVGIG in the germline V gene (reference sequence). The CDR3 DNA reads TGTGCCTGGAGTGTCTCGACAGGGCCCCTAAGGGAGCAGTACTTC. Its translation: CAWSVSTGPLREQYF.

This clonotype is large by share. The rearrangement joins TRBV10-3 to TRBJ2-1, with TRBD2 identical over 11 bases. This CDR3 has 14 residues. Germline CDR1 reads ENHRY; CDR2 reads SYGVKD. Unmatched junction bases numbered 2, after V lost 6 bases and J lost 4 bases. The CDR3 DNA reads TGTGCCATCAGCACTAGCGGGAGATACAATGAGCAGTTCTTC. Protein product: CAISTSGRYNEQFF.